The 10 T cell receptor beta chains listed next were all sequenced from one sample in a study of T cell responses to AZD1222 COVID-19 vaccine. Sequencing used immunoSEQ multiplex PCR; TCRdb keeps in-frame clones, though not all of them. The sample comprises 110,000 to 150,000 clones, about 93% of which are singletons, and 5% to 6.5% rests with the top ten. Sequenced material: peripheral blood, taken on day 0 of AZD1222 vaccination. Receptors originate from an adult in good health.

On this clone itself: At the DNA level, this CDR3 is encoded by other sequences in the same sample as well. The rearrangement uses TRBV4-1 and TRBJ2-2; TRBD1 aligns across 8 bases. The V segment lost 3 bases and the J segment 5 bases; nucleotides outside the gene matches: 5. The CDR3 length is 15 residues. Germline CDR1 and CDR2: MGHRA and YSYEKL. CDR3: CASSQDRVGTGELFF. The CDR3 DNA is TGCGCCAGCAGCCAGGACAGGGTTGGGACCGGGGAGCTGTTTTTT.

Only one count was recorded for this clone. This sequence joins TRBV25-1 and TRBJ2-2, with 11 bases identical to TRBD2. Trimming removed 4 bases from V and 2 bases from J; junction bases left unmatched: 3. Germline assignment: CDR1 MGHDK and CDR2 SYGVNS. This CDR3 has 16 amino acids. This chain's CDR3 is CASSALAGGNTGELFF. CDR3 in DNA: TGTGCCAGCAGTGCCCTAGCGGGAGGTAACACCGGGGAGCTGTTTTTT.

The chain joins TRBV3-1 (or the pseudogene TRBV3-2) to TRBJ2-2; D is unclear. The CDR3 covers 12 residues. V lost 2 bases, J lost 7 bases, and 5 bases lay in between. Per germline, CDR1 LGHDT and CDR2 YNNKEL (reference sequence). CDR3 nucleotides: TGTGCCAGCAGCCAAAATCTCGGGGAGCTGTTTTTT. It encodes CASSQNLGELFF.

The genes are TRBV4-1 and TRBJ2-2; maybe TRBD2 (5 bases). Trimming shortened V by 4 bases and J by 6 bases, and 12 bases separated the two germline ends. Germline V CDR1 and CDR2: MGHRA, YSYEKL. The CDR3 contains 14 residues. The CDR3, as DNA: TGCGCCAGCAGCCGAGAGGGCGAGGCCGGGGAGCTGTTTTTT. Residues: CASSREGEAGELFF.

This chain joins TRBV11-2 and TRBJ2-7; 8 nucleotides match TRBD2. Germline V gene data show CDR1 as SGHAT and CDR2 as FQNNGV. This CDR3 comprises 15 residues. V lost 2 bases and J lost 4; bases outside the gene matches: 7. This CDR3 is CASSLIVPSGYEQYF. The CDR3 nucleotides read TGTGCCAGCAGCTTAATTGTTCCTAGCGGGTACGAGCAGTACTTC.

The V gene is TRBV6-5, the J gene TRBJ1-1; D is undetermined. Trimming removed 0 bases at V and 3 bases at J, with 5 bases between. The CDR3 covers 13 residues. Germline CDR1 reads MNHEY; CDR2 reads SVGAGI. For the CDR3, the DNA is TGTGCCAGCAGTTACTCGTCGGACACTGAAGCTTTCTTT. As protein: CASSYSSDTEAFF.

This chain connects TRBV28 to TRBJ2-1, with 13 bases lining up with TRBD2. Germline-derived CDR1 and CDR2 are MDHEN and SYDVKM. Trimming took 6 bases from V and 8 from J; bases not matched to a gene: 7. The length of the CDR3 is 15 residues. CDR3 sequence reads: CASSPGLAGVHEQFF. The CDR3 nucleotides are TGTGCCAGCAGCCCTGGACTAGCGGGAGTCCATGAGCAGTTCTTC.

The J gene is TRBJ2-7, the V gene TRBV4-2; the D gene is possibly TRBD2 (5 bases). Trimming took 1 base from V and 3 from J, leaving 7 bases between them. Germline V gives CDR1 LGHNA, CDR2 YNFKEQ. The CDR3 runs to 13 residues. CDR3 sequence (DNA): TGTGCCAGCAGCCAAGGACTATTCTACGAGCAGTACTTC. Residues: CASSQGLFYEQYF.

The V and J genes are TRBV3-1 (or the pseudogene TRBV3-2) and TRBJ2-1; the D is unclear. Trimming took off 0 bases at V and 7 bases at J, with 13 bases between the two ends. The CDR3 runs to 15 residues. Germline assignment: CDR1 LGHDT and CDR2 YNNKEL (reference sequence). CDR3 sequence reads: CASSQDVTEGNEQFF. Here the CDR3 DNA reads TGTGCCAGCAGCCAAGATGTAACAGAAGGTAATGAGCAGTTCTTC.

The chain is built from TRBV7-3 and TRBJ2-2; 11 bases match TRBD2. The CDR3 loop spans 17 amino acids. Germline trimming cut 5 bases from V and 4 bases from J; bases unmatched to any gene: 9. From germline, CDR1 is SGHTA and CDR2 FQGTGA. CDR3 DNA: TGTGCCAGCAGCCAATTAGCGGGAGGGCCCAGCACCGGGGAGCTGTTTTTT. Translating it yields CASSQLAGGPSTGELFF.